This T cell receptor beta chain was sequenced in a study of T cell repertoires in cytomegalovirus infection (dated by TCRdb to the late 2010s). At the level of the whole study: Donor HLA type was relevant to the analysis, because carriage of CMV infection together with the matching HLA type was indicated by public TCR beta signatures.

TCRdb records Illumina HiSeq 1500 as the sequencer. TCRdb reprocessed the public reads (quality trimming at Q25 with fastp, clone calling with MiXCR) and kept in-frame beta chains. Every distinct CDR3 protein forms one entry, paired with its most common genes and DNA. A total of 310,000 or so distinct CDR3 sequences appear in this sample, under 30% of them only once. The ten largest clones take up about 15% of the sample. This clonotype was counted ten times or more. Its specific antigen is unknown. One base away there is no much larger clone; base qualities are not given. What the work shows at the level of the full study, not this receptor alone: The ex vivo response was dominated by HLA-C-restricted CMV-specific TCR beta clonotypes, which also provided the single most frequent clonotype in two of eight donors. In both this cohort and an independent cohort of more than 350 donors, the cumulative frequency of public TCR beta family members distinguished carriers of CMV infection plus the relevant HLA type.

The CDR3 holds 14 amino acids from the cysteine to the phenylalanine. Only the CDR3 part of the read is kept: 42 bases, read in frame from the first base. CDR1 and CDR2 (SGHTA, FQGTGA) derive from the germline V gene. Trimming takes 5 bases from V and 2 bases from J, and the germline ends sit 12 bases apart. This clonotype originated in a human donor in good health (CMV status not recorded). Some clones in this sample may be carry-over from other donors' samples. What was sequenced was PBMCs. In this chain, TRBV7-3 is recombined with TRBJ2-5, and TRBD1 may be the D gene, going by 5 matching bases. In nucleotides, the sequence is TGTGCCAGCAGCCCTACAGGCGTTCAAGAGACCCAGTACTTC. Its amino acids are CASSPTGVQETQYF.